This T cell receptor beta chain derives from a study of control samples from healthy donors and cancer patients. Generated by immunoSEQ multiplex PCR, the TCRdb table keeps only in-frame clones and is missing some. The sample's table shows approximately 190,000 clones. Sequencing was done on a sample of blood. This clonotype was sampled from a woman younger than 45 in good health.

CDR3: CASSPLLGEEKLFF. DNA for the CDR3: TGTGCCAGCTCACCTCTCCTGGGGGAGGAAAAACTGTTTTTT. The genes are TRBV18 and TRBJ1-4; maybe TRBD1 (5 bases). V lost 3 bases to trimming and J lost 8 bases, with 13 bases between them. Per germline, CDR1 KGHSH and CDR2 LQKENI. The CDR3 runs 14 residues.